The 12 T cell receptor beta chains given below trace back to one sample, sequenced in a study of T cell changes during pregnancy in multiple sclerosis. Sequenced by immunoSEQ multiplex PCR; TCRdb stores in-frame clones only, minus some. The sample lists 30,000 to 45,000 clones, about nine tenths occurring once. The starting material was CD8+ T cells from peripheral blood mononuclear cells, obtained in the third trimester of pregnancy. The receptor source for this set is a female donor with multiple sclerosis, enrolled in a pregnancy study.

V and J are TRBV6-6 and TRBJ2-1, with TRBD2 matching over 7 bases. V gave up 5 bases and J gave up 10 bases; unmatched junction bases: 17. CDR3 length equals 16 residues. The germline CDR1 and CDR2 sequences are MNHNY and SVGAGI (reference sequence). As DNA, the CDR3 is TGTGCCAGCAGTCAACACCGGGACTACCTCGCCAGGGAGCAGTTCTTC. As protein: CASSQHRDYLAREQFF.

The chain employs TRBV5-4 and TRBJ1-6, with no clear D. Per germline, CDR1 SGHNT and CDR2 YYREEE (reference sequence). The CDR3 covers 16 residues. The ends were cut back, 6 bases at V and 6 bases at J, with 19 bases in the middle. The CDR3: CASTITGQVPNSPLHF. Written as DNA, the CDR3 is TGTGCCAGCACTATCACTGGGCAGGTGCCTAATTCACCCCTCCACTTT.

The chain recombines TRBV6-1 with TRBJ2-1; the D gene is possibly TRBD1 (5 bases). Trimming cost V 0 bases and J 6 bases, with 12 bases left between them. The CDR3 contains 15 residues. The germline gives CDR1 MNHNS, CDR2 SASEGT. This chain's CDR3 is CASSEAPDSPNEQFF. CDR3 nucleotides: TGTGCCAGCAGTGAAGCCCCCGACAGCCCCAATGAGCAGTTCTTC.

The CDR3, as DNA: TGTGCCAGCAGCCCCATGTCGGGGGGGCCCTCCTACGAGCAGTACTTC. Amino acids: CASSPMSGGPSYEQYF. The rearrangement links TRBV7-9 to TRBJ2-7; 8 nucleotides match TRBD2. V was clipped by 5 bases and J by 0 bases; unmatched bases: 9. Germline CDR1 SEHNR, CDR2 FQNEAQ (reference sequence). This CDR3 is built from 16 residues. The full variable domain, with the rest looked up from reference TRBV7-9 and TRBJ2-7, is DTGVSQNPRHKITKRGQNVTFRCDPISEHNRLYWYRQTLGQGPEFLTYFQNEAQLEKSRLLSDRFSAERPKGSFSTLEIQRTEQGDSAMYLCASSPMSGGPSYEQYFGPGTRLTVT.

The chain links TRBV7-3 to TRBJ2-1; 16 nucleotides align to TRBD2. Germline V CDR1 and CDR2: SGHTA, FQGTGA. The CDR3 runs 19 residues. The J segment lost 8 bases and the V segment lost 3 bases, leaving 13 bases of the junction unmatched. This CDR3 reads CASSLWGLAGGPVGYEQFF. The CDR3 DNA follows: TGTGCCAGCAGCTTGTGGGGACTAGCGGGGGGGCCGGTGGGCTATGAGCAGTTCTTC.

Points on this clone: Additional DNA sequences in this sample encode the identical CDR3. This rearrangement joins TRBV19 to TRBJ2-7; 8 bases map to TRBD1. Germline values: CDR1 LNHDA, CDR2 SQIVND (reference sequence). The CDR3 extends over 14 amino acids. The V segment lost 8 bases and the J segment 5 bases; nucleotides outside the gene matches: 11. The CDR3 sequence: CASRSGTGLDEQYF. The CDR3 DNA reads as TGTGCCAGTCGATCCGGGACAGGTCTCGACGAGCAGTACTTC.

CDR3 sequence reads: CASSIRYQETQYF. The CDR3 DNA reads as TGTGCCAGTAGTATACGGTATCAAGAGACCCAGTACTTC. The chain carries TRBV19 and TRBJ2-5; D remains unclear. The CDR3 runs 13 residues. Germline CDR1 and CDR2: LNHDA and SQIVND (reference sequence). V dropped 2 bases and J dropped 2 bases, with 6 bases sitting between them.

The J gene is TRBJ2-2, the V gene TRBV4-3; unclear D gene. Trimming stripped 4 bases from V and 5 bases from J, with 8 bases between. From germline, CDR1 is LGHNA and CDR2 YSLEER. There are 13 residues in the CDR3. CDR3 sequence: CASSPLLTGELFF. DNA of the CDR3: TGCGCCAGCAGCCCCCTCCTTACCGGGGAGCTGTTTTTT.

J is TRBJ2-7 and V is TRBV6-1; TRBD2 is a possible D gene (5 bases). The CDR3 length is 15 residues. Germline values: CDR1 MNHNS, CDR2 SASEGT. Trimming pared 3 bases from V and 3 bases from J, leaving 15 bases between. The CDR3 here is CASSDVWSEGYEQYF. The CDR3 DNA reads as TGTGCCAGCAGTGACGTCTGGAGCGAGGGCTACGAGCAGTACTTC.

V and J are TRBV6-6 and TRBJ2-7, with 9 bases that match TRBD1. The CDR3 loop spans 15 amino acids. V gave up 7 bases and J gave up 0 bases; unmatched junction bases: 7. Germline-derived CDR1 and CDR2 are MNHNY and SVGAGI (reference sequence). DNA for the CDR3: TGTGCCAGCAATCCAACAGGGGGCAGCTCCTACGAGCAGTACTTC. It translates to CASNPTGGSSYEQYF.

J is TRBJ2-1 and V is TRBV14; D not certain. This CDR3 is 11 amino acids long. Germline CDR1 reads SGHDN; CDR2 reads FVKESK. Trimming shortened V by 5 bases and J by 7 bases, and 6 bases separated the two germline ends. CDR3 residues: CASSAYNEQFF. DNA for the CDR3: TGTGCCAGCAGCGCGTATAATGAGCAGTTCTTC. The full variable domain, in which reference TRBV14 and TRBJ2-1 provide the parts outside the CDR3, is EAGVTQFPSHSVIEKGQTVTLRCDPISGHDNLYWYRRVMGKEIKFLLHFVKESKQDESGMPNNRFLAERTGGTYSTLKVQPAELEDSGVYFCASSAYNEQFFGPGTRLTVL.

This chain links TRBV27 with TRBJ2-3, with D perhaps matching TRBD2 (5 bases). Germline V gene sequence: CDR1 MNHEY, CDR2 SMNVEV (reference sequence). Trimming removed 8 bases at V and 2 bases at J, with 14 bases between. CDR3 length equals 14 residues. This CDR3 reads CASFGYGNTDTQYF. DNA of the CDR3: TGTGCCAGCTTTGGGTACGGGAACACAGATACGCAGTATTTT.